This entry is about one T cell receptor beta chain. Those enrolled in Seattle joined during active infection and were followed longitudinally afterward. Per the authors' pipeline: Amplification with reference gene primers provided the estimates of nucleated cell counts. The table came from immunoSEQ multiplex PCR; TCRdb's copy has only in-frame clones and leaves some out. For V, J and clone size, that table is used; D and trimming come from the DNA. The repertoire holds 250,000 to 350,000 clones, with almost 90% as singletons. The data belong to a study of blood T cell repertoires in COVID-19. Study at large: The United States, Italy and Spain were the sources of the acute and convalescent COVID-19 samples. PBMCs, B-cell-depleted T cells, or T cells were the source of the cDNA or gDNA that made up the material.

CDR1 is MDHEN, CDR2 SYDVKM, per germline. The CDR3 has 17 amino acids. V lost 6 bases, J lost 4 bases, and 15 bases stayed unmatched. This chain joins TRBV28 and TRBJ1-2; 9 nucleotides line up with TRBD1. The sample was peripheral blood. This sequence was found in a woman aged 25 to 39 with COVID-19, enrolled during active disease. For the CDR3, the DNA is TGTGCCAGCAGCCTCGGGACAGGGCTCCTATCTGGCTATGGCTACACCTTC. It yields the protein CASSLGTGLLSGYGYTF.